This T cell receptor (beta chain) was captured by sequencing in a study of T cell responses to AZD1222 COVID-19 vaccine. CDR3 length: 12 amino acids. Germline V gene lookup returns CDR1 MNHEY and CDR2 SVGAGI. The V and J ends lost 4 bases and 4 bases respectively, with 4 bases between them. Sequenced by immunoSEQ multiplex PCR; TCRdb stores in-frame clones only, minus some. The table lists some 170,000 clones, 70% to 90% of them singletons, with about 4.3% in the top ten. The J gene is TRBJ2-2, the V gene TRBV6-5; D remains unclear. The TCR originated in an adult who received the AZD1222 COVID-19 vaccine. Material: peripheral blood, obtained 28 days after the second AZD1222 dose. In nucleotides, the CDR3 is TGTGCCAGCAGTTTGGGCACCGGGGAGCTGTTTTTT. Translation: CASSLGTGELFF.